Listed here are 30 T cell receptor beta chains from one sample, sequenced in a study of blood T cells in healthy people across ages. Together with a sample-barcoded 5' primer, a J-beta primer mix was included in a second PCR lasting about 7 to 11 cycles. One entry per CDR3 protein, called by TCRdb with MiXCR from the 5' RACE reads. There are 700,000 to 850,000 distinct CDR3 sequences in the sample; around 34% occur only once, and 13% lies in the top ten. Input material: blood. These receptors were obtained from a man aged 18 to 30 in good health.

This clonotype turned up a few times. The rearrangement links TRBV10-3 to TRBJ2-7; a possible D gene is TRBD2 (6 bases). CDR1 and CDR2 from the germline V gene are ENHRY and SYGVKD. The germline V and J ends were trimmed by 7 bases and 2 bases, with 12 bases remaining between them. The CDR3 runs to 13 residues. The CDR3 spells CAIKGASAYEQYF. Written as DNA, the CDR3 is TGTGCCATCAAAGGGGCTAGCGCCTACGAGCAGTACTTC.

A word on this clonotype: A much larger clone sits a single nucleotide away, making a read error possible. The V and J genes are TRBV12-3 or TRBV12-4 and TRBJ1-5; 7 nucleotides line up with TRBD1. The CDR3 totals 13 residues. CDR3 DNA sequence: TGTGCCAGCAGCTACGGGACAGATCAGCCCAAGCATTTT. The encoded protein is CASSYGTDQPKHF.

V gene TRBV25-1 combines with J gene TRBJ2-5; 7 nucleotides align to TRBD1. The CDR3 consists of 12 residues. Germline V gives CDR1 MGHDK, CDR2 SYGVNS. After removal of 8 bases from V and 7 bases from J, the junction contained 7 bases not matched to a gene. The CDR3 sequence is CASCGTVGTQYF. CDR3 in DNA: TGTGCCAGCTGTGGGACAGTCGGGACCCAGTACTTC.

The chain carries TRBV20-1 and TRBJ1-6; D is unclear. Trimming pared 0 bases from V and 8 bases from J, leaving 14 bases between. CDR1 DFQATT and CDR2 SNEGSKA come from the germline V gene (reference sequence). This CDR3 comprises 15 residues. CDR3 in amino acids: CSARDFRQEDSPLHF. CDR3 coding DNA: TGCAGTGCTAGAGATTTCCGGCAGGAGGATTCACCCCTCCACTTT.

For this clonotype: This may come from a read error, since a much larger clone is one base off. The chain joins TRBV12-3 or TRBV12-4 to TRBJ2-3, with D perhaps given as TRBD1 or TRBD2 (5 bases each). The ends were cut back, 1 base at V and 6 bases at J, with 17 bases in the middle. This CDR3 contains 16 residues. This CDR3 is CASSLVRDGHTDTQYF. The DNA of the CDR3 is TGTGCCAGCAGTTTAGTACGGGACGGGCACACGGATACGCAGTATTTT.

This clonotype was detected a few times. The chain links TRBV7-2 to TRBJ2-7, with D maybe TRBD1 (6 bases). Trimming stripped 3 bases from V and 0 bases from J, with 9 bases between. CDR1 is SGHTA and CDR2 is FQGNSA in the germline V gene. The CDR3 is 14 amino acids. CDR3 coding DNA: TGTGCCAGCAGCTTCCGGGACACCTCCTACGAGCAGTACTTC. Amino acids: CASSFRDTSYEQYF.

This clonotype showed up many times. The gene calls are TRBV12-3 or TRBV12-4 and TRBJ2-7; 10 bases match TRBD2. This CDR3 has 16 amino acids. V was pared by 5 bases and J by 4 bases, with 11 bases of the junction left unmatched. The CDR3 coding sequence is TGTGCCAGCAGTCACATTCTTTCTAGCGGGGGTTACGAGCAGTACTTC. It is translated as CASSHILSSGGYEQYF.

On this clonotype: A read error is possible here, since a much larger clone lies one base away. This chain links TRBV20-1 with TRBJ2-1; 9 nucleotides agree with TRBD2. This CDR3 comprises 14 residues. The germline gives CDR1 DFQATT, CDR2 SNEGSKA (reference sequence). The ends lost 2 bases at V and 13 bases at J; junction bases unmatched: 12. The CDR3 coding sequence is TGCAGTGCTAGACTAGCGGGGTTACAAGAGACCCAGTTCTTC. Translating gives CSARLAGLQETQFF.

This clonotype showed up many times. The J gene is TRBJ2-5, the V gene TRBV12-3 or TRBV12-4; either TRBD1 or TRBD2 may fit D (5 bases each). The ends were cut back, 6 bases at V and 11 bases at J, with 19 bases in the middle. CDR3 size: 13 residues. As DNA, the CDR3 is TGTGCCAGCAGCCCTACAGGTAGAGGGGAGCAGTACTTC. Translation: CASSPTGRGEQYF.

The chain is built from TRBV4-1 and TRBJ2-2; no clear D. Deletions cut 1 base from V and 6 bases from J, with 3 bases between. This CDR3 comprises 12 residues. The germline V gene has CDR1 MGHRA and CDR2 YSYEKL. CDR3 nucleotides: TGCGCCAGCAGCCAAGGACCCGGGGAGCTGTTTTTT. Translation: CASSQGPGELFF.

The J gene is TRBJ2-7, the V gene TRBV2; D is ambiguous. Germline values: CDR1 SNHLY, CDR2 FYNNEI. Trimming stripped 7 bases from V and 10 bases from J, with 23 bases between. The CDR3 sequence is 14 residues long. CDR3 coding DNA: TGTGCCAGCAAGAAGATTGGTGGCCCCGAGGCCCAGTACTTC. The encoded protein is CASKKIGGPEAQYF.

This chain links TRBV12-3 or TRBV12-4 with TRBJ1-6, with TRBD1 matching over 12 bases. The CDR3 has 18 residues. The J segment lost 6 bases and the V segment lost 6 bases, leaving 12 bases of the junction unmatched. The DNA for the CDR3 is TGTGCCAGCAGCTCAGGTGGGACAGGGGGCTTAGGTAATTCACCCCTCCACTTT. Amino acids: CASSSGGTGGLGNSPLHF.

Worth noting for this clonotype: At one boundary the junction diverges from the germline segment, which might be a read error. The genes are TRBV29-1 and TRBJ1-3; no clear D gene. Germline assignment: CDR1 SQVTM and CDR2 ANQGSEA. The CDR3 runs 12 residues. The CDR3 nucleotides read TGCAGCGTTAGGTCTTCGGGAAGCACCATATATTTT. Protein product: CSVRSSGSTIYF.

V is TRBV7-2 and J is TRBJ2-1; D perhaps matches TRBD2 (6 bases). The tail of the sequence fits TRBJ2-7 better, so the J call may be wrong. CDR3 length equals 12 residues. Looked up from germline, CDR1 is SGHTA and CDR2 is FQGNSA. CDR3 in DNA: TGTGCCAGCAGTTTTATCCGGGAGAAGCAGTACTTC. It encodes CASSFIREKQYF.

As to this clonotype: A much larger clone differs by one base, so this may be a read error. J is TRBJ2-1 and V is TRBV7-9; maybe TRBD1 (6 bases). The CDR3 length is 13 residues. In germline, CDR1 is SEHNR, CDR2 FQNEAQ (reference sequence). This chain's CDR3 is CVSSDRLYNEQFF. DNA for the CDR3: TGTGTCAGCAGCGACAGGCTCTACAATGAGCAGTTCTTC. The full variable domain, its missing parts supplied by reference TRBV7-9 and TRBJ2-1, is DTGVSQNPRHKITKRGQNVTFRCDPISEHNRLYWYRQTLGQGPEFLTYFQNEAQLEKSRLLSDRFSAERPKGSFSTLEIQRTEQGDSAMYLCVSSDRLYNEQFFGPGTRLTVL.

This clonotype occurred many times. The chain uses TRBV12-3 or TRBV12-4 and TRBJ2-5; possible D gene TRBD2, 5 bases. V lost 4 bases to trimming and J lost 2 bases, with 11 bases between them. The CDR3 runs to 14 residues. The CDR3 nucleotides read TGTGCCAGCAGTTCCCCCGGGGTTCAAGAGACCCAGTACTTC. Translating gives CASSSPGVQETQYF.

This clonotype was counted once. It may be a read error: a sequence one base away is much more abundant. This rearrangement joins TRBV7-9 to TRBJ2-6; D is perhaps TRBD2 (6 bases). CDR3 length: 17 residues. Germline CDR1 is SEHNR and CDR2 is FQNEAQ (reference sequence). The CDR3 protein is CASSLTSSGWRAYVLTF. The CDR3 DNA reads TGTGCCAGCAGCTTAACGTCGTCGGGGTGGAGGGCCTACGTCCTGACTTTC.

This chain uses TRBV20-1 with TRBJ1-5; D possibly corresponds to TRBD1 (6 bases). V was pared by 5 bases and J by 3 bases, with 14 bases between. Germline V gene data show CDR1 as DFQATT and CDR2 as SNEGSKA (reference sequence). The CDR3 length is 14 residues. The CDR3 sequence is CSASMTGANQPQHF. The CDR3 DNA follows: TGCAGTGCTTCTATGACAGGCGCCAATCAGCCCCAGCATTTT.

The table lists this clonotype with a few counts. The rearrangement links TRBV20-1 to TRBJ1-1, with D possibly matching TRBD1 (6 bases). The CDR3 contains 18 residues. CDR1 DFQATT and CDR2 SNEGSKA come from the germline V gene (reference sequence). With 5 bases removed from V and 0 bases from J, the gap between germline ends came to 25 bases. The CDR3 coding sequence is TGCAGTGCTGATGGTATACCCGGGACAACTAGGATGAACACTGAAGCTTTCTTT. Translating it yields CSADGIPGTTRMNTEAFF.

This clonotype was picked up a small number of times. This CDR3 reads CASSVGFSRRTDTQYF. DNA for the CDR3: TGTGCCAGCAGCGTAGGGTTTTCCCGGAGGACAGATACGCAGTATTTT. This chain uses TRBV9 with TRBJ2-3, with D maybe TRBD2 (5 bases). Per the germline V gene, CDR1 is SGDLS and CDR2 is YYNGEE. The CDR3 length is 16 residues. Trimming removed 0 bases from V and 3 bases from J, with 14 bases in between.

This sequence joins TRBV30 and TRBJ2-1; TRBD1 matches at 7 bases. The CDR3 has 13 residues. The V segment lost 3 bases and the J segment 8 bases; nucleotides outside the gene matches: 7. Germline V gives CDR1 GTSNPN, CDR2 SVGIG (reference sequence). The chain's CDR3 is CAWSKGAGDEQFF. CDR3 in DNA: TGTGCCTGGAGCAAGGGGGCAGGAGATGAGCAGTTCTTC.

This sequence joins TRBV3-1 and TRBJ2-7, with D unclear. The V gene lost 0 bases and the J gene lost 0 bases, with 9 bases spanning the gap. Germline CDR1 and CDR2: LGHDT and YNNKEL (reference sequence). This CDR3 contains 15 residues. The CDR3 sequence is CASSQDLLSSYEQYF. The CDR3 bases are TGTGCCAGCAGCCAAGATTTACTCAGCTCCTACGAGCAGTACTTC.

This clonotype was detected only a few times. The rearrangement joins TRBV7-3 to TRBJ2-5, with TRBD2 as a possible D gene (6 bases). V was cut by 6 bases and J by 11 bases, with 22 bases left in between. CDR1 and CDR2 from the germline V gene are SGHTA and FQGTGA. The CDR3 runs 14 residues. CDR3 nucleotides: TGTGCCAGCAGTCTTTCTGGCGGCGGGAATGAGCAGTACTTC. This encodes CASSLSGGGNEQYF.

The rearrangement links TRBV5-1 to TRBJ2-3, with 8 bases aligning to TRBD2. CDR3 length: 18 amino acids. The ends lost 0 bases at V and 3 bases at J; junction bases unmatched: 12. Germline CDR1 SGHRS, CDR2 YFSETQ. The DNA of the CDR3 is TGCGCCAGCAGCTTGGGCCGGGGGGGCCGTCCAAGGACAGATACGCAGTATTTT. This translates into CASSLGRGGRPRTDTQYF. The full variable domain, rest sourced from reference TRBV5-1 and TRBJ2-3, is KAGVTQTPRYLIKTRGQQVTLSCSPISGHRSVSWYQQTPGQGLQFLFEYFSETQRNKGNFPGRFSGRQFSNSRSEMNVSTLELGDSALYLCASSLGRGGRPRTDTQYFGPGTRLTVL.

This rearrangement joins TRBV20-1 to TRBJ2-7; D is possibly TRBD2 (5 bases). The germline V and J ends were trimmed by 5 bases and 7 bases, with 21 bases remaining between them. CDR1 DFQATT and CDR2 SNEGSKA come from the germline V gene (reference sequence). The CDR3 runs to 14 residues. In nucleotides, the CDR3 is TGCAGTGCTCCAACTAGAGACATTTACGATGAGCAGTACTTC. Translated: CSAPTRDIYDEQYF.

The chain joins TRBV12-3 or TRBV12-4 to TRBJ1-2; D gene uncertain. V was cut by 3 bases and J by 4 bases, with 6 bases left in between. The CDR3 covers 12 residues. CDR3 coding DNA: TGTGCCAGCAGTTTCGCGGCCTATGGCTACACCTTC. This gives the protein CASSFAAYGYTF.

As regards this clonotype: A clone one base away is much larger, so this may be a read error. The rearrangement joins TRBV20-1 to TRBJ2-7; D call uncertain. Judging by the DNA end, TRBJ2-5 fits better; the J call may be wrong. Germline CDR1 is DFQATT and CDR2 is SNEGSKA (reference sequence). The CDR3 runs to 14 residues. The chain's CDR3 is CSARIRDNRETQYF. For the CDR3, the DNA is TGCAGTGCTAGAATTAGAGACAATCGAGAGACCCAGTACTTC.

This clonotype was counted at least ten times. V usage is TRBV4-1 and J usage is TRBJ2-3, with D tentatively TRBD1 or TRBD2 (5 bases each). CDR1 is MGHRA, CDR2 YSYEKL, per germline. The CDR3 is 16 residues long. Deletions cut 0 bases from V and 8 bases from J, with 18 bases between. CDR3 in DNA: TGCGCCAGCAGCCAAGACGGGACCGCCGTTCCGGCTACGCAGTATTTT. Translating gives CASSQDGTAVPATQYF.

This clonotype was seen only a few times. This chain connects TRBV10-3 to TRBJ2-3; TRBD1 matches 8 bases. This CDR3 is 16 amino acids long. V lost 3 bases to trimming and J lost 4 bases; unmatched junction nucleotides: 9. Germline CDR1 and CDR2: ENHRY and SYGVKD. The CDR3 spells CAISDTGTGEADTQYF. The CDR3 region has the DNA TGTGCCATCAGTGACACCGGGACAGGAGAGGCAGATACGCAGTATTTT.

This clonotype was detected ten times or more. This sequence joins TRBV12-3 or TRBV12-4 and TRBJ2-5, with D unresolved. This CDR3 comprises 13 residues. V was pared by 5 bases and J by 2 bases, with 9 bases between. In nucleotides, the CDR3 is TGTGCCAGCAGTGCCCAGCGTCAAGAGACCCAGTACTTC. Translating it yields CASSAQRQETQYF.